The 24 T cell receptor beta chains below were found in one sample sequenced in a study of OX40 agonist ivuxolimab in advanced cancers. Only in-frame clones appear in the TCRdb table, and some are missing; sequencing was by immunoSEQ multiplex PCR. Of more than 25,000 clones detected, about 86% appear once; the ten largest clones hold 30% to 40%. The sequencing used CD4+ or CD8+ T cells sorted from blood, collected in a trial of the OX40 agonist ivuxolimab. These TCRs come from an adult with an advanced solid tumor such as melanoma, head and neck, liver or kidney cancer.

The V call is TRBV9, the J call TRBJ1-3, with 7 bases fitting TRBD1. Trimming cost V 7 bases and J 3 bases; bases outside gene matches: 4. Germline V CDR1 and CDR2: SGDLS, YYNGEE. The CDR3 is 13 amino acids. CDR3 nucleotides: TGTGCCAGCGGATGGGACAGTGGAAACACCATATATTTT. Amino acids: CASGWDSGNTIYF.

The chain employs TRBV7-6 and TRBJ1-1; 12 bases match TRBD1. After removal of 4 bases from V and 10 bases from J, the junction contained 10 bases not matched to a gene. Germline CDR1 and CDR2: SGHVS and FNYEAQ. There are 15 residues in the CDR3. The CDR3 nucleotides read TGTGCCAGCAGCTCCCCGGGGGACAGGGGGCGAGGAGCTTTCTTT. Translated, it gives CASSSPGDRGRGAFF.

The chain's CDR3 is CASSASVRANTGELFF. CDR3 nucleotide sequence: TGTGCCAGCAGCGCCTCAGTCAGGGCTAACACCGGGGAGCTGTTTTTT. The chain employs TRBV9 and TRBJ2-2; weak D call: TRBD1 (5 bases). V shed 3 bases and J shed 2 bases, with 14 bases lying between them. Per the germline V gene, CDR1 is SGDLS and CDR2 is YYNGEE. This CDR3 spans 16 amino acids.

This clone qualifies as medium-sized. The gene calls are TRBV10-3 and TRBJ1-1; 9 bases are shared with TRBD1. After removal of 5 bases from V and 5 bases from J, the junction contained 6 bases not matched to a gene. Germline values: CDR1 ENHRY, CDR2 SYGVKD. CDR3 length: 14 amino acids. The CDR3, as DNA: TGTGCCATCAGTACTACAGGGGGCGAAACTGAAGCTTTCTTT. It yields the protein CAISTTGGETEAFF.

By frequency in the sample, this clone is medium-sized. The CDR3 sequence: CASMRGFASTDTQYF. CDR3 in DNA: TGTGCCAGCATGAGGGGATTCGCCTCCACAGATACGCAGTATTTT. The V gene is TRBV28, the J gene TRBJ2-3; D possibly uses TRBD1 or TRBD2 (5 bases each). There are 15 residues in the CDR3. Between the trimmed V and J ends, which lost 7 bases and 2 bases, there was a span of 16 bases. Germline CDR1 reads MDHEN; CDR2 reads SYDVKM.

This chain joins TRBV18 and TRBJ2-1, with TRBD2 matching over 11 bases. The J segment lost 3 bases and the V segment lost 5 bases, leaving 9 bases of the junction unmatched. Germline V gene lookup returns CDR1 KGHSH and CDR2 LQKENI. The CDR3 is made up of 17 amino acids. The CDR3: CASSETSGTGIYNEQFF. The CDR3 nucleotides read TGTGCCAGCTCAGAGACTAGCGGGACGGGGATCTACAATGAGCAGTTCTTC.

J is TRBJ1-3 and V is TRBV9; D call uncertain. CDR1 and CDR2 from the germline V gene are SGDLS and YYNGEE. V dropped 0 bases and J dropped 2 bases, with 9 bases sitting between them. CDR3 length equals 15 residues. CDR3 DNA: TGTGCCAGCAGCGTAGCTGGTAGTCCTGGAAACACCATATATTTT. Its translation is CASSVAGSPGNTIYF.

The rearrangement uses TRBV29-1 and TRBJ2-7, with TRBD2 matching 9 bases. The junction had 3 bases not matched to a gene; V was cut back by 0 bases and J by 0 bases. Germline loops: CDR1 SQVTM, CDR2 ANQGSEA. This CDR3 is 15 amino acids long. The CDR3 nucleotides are TGCAGCGTTGAAGATGCGACTAGCGGCTCCTACGAGCAGTACTTC. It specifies CSVEDATSGSYEQYF.

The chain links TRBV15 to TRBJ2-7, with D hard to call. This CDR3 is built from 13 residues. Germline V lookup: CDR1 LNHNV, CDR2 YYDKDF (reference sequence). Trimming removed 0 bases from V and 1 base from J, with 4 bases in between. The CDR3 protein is CATSRDWSYEQYF. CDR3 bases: TGTGCCACCAGCAGAGACTGGTCCTACGAGCAGTACTTC.

CDR3 sequence: CASSFDLGEFYEQYF. Here the CDR3 DNA reads TGTGCCAGCAGCTTCGACCTAGGGGAGTTCTACGAGCAGTACTTC. J is TRBJ2-7 and V is TRBV7-2; D is tentatively TRBD1 or TRBD2 (5 bases each). CDR3 length: 15 residues. Trimming stripped 3 bases from V and 3 bases from J, with 15 bases between. Germline assignment: CDR1 SGHTA and CDR2 FQGNSA.

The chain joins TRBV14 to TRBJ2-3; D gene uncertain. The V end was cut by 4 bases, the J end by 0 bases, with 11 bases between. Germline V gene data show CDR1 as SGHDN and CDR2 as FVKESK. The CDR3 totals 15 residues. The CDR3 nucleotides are TGTGCCAGCAGCCTGGGCCTCGGGAGCACAGATACGCAGTATTTT. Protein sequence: CASSLGLGSTDTQYF.

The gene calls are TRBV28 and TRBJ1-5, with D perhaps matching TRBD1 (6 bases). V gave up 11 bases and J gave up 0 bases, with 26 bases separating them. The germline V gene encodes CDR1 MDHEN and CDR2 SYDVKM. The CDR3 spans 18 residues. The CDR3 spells CAVRGADGGMYSNQPQHF. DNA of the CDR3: TGTGCCGTAAGGGGGGCGGACGGGGGAATGTATAGCAATCAGCCCCAGCATTTT.

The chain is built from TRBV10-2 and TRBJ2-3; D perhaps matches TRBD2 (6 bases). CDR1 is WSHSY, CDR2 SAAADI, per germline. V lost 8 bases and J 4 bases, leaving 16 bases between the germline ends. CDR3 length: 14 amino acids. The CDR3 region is CASGREQSADTQYF. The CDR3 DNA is TGCGCCAGCGGGCGGGAACAGTCGGCAGATACGCAGTATTTT.

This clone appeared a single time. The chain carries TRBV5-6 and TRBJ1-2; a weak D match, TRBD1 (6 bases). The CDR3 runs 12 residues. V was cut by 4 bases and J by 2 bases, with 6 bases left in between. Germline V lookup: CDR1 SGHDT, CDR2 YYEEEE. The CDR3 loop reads CASSTGNYGYTF. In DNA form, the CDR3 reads TGTGCCAGCAGCACAGGGAACTATGGCTACACCTTC.

The CDR3, as DNA: TGCGCCAGCAGCCAGGACCAGGGGGATGAGCAGTTCTTC. It specifies CASSQDQGDEQFF. This chain links TRBV4-1 with TRBJ2-1; 7 nucleotides agree with TRBD1. The germline CDR1 and CDR2 sequences are MGHRA and YSYEKL. V lost 3 bases to trimming and J lost 8 bases; unmatched junction nucleotides: 4. CDR3 length: 13 amino acids.

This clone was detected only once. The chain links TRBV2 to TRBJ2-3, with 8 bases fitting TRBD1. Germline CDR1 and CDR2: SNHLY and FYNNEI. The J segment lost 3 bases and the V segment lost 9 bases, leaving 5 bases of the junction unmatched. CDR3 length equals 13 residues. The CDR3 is CARGTGGTDTQYF. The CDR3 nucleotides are TGTGCCAGAGGGACAGGCGGAACAGATACGCAGTATTTT.

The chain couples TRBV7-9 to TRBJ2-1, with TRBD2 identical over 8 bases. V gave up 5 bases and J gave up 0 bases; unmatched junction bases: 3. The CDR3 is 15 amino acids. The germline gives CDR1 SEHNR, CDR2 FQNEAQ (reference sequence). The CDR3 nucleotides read TGTGCCAGCAGCGCTCGGGAGGGCTCCTACAATGAGCAGTTCTTC. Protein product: CASSAREGSYNEQFF.

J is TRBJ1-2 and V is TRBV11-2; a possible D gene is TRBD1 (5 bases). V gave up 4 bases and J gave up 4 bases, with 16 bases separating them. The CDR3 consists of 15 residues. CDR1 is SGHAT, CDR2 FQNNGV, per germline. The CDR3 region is CASSYTGARGYGYTF. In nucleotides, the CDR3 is TGTGCCAGCAGCTACACCGGGGCCAGAGGCTATGGCTACACCTTC.

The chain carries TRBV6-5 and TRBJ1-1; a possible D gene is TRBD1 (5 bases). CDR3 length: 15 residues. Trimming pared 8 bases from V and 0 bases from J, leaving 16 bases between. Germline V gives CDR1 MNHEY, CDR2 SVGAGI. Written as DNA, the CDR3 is TGTGCCAGCCGAGACCCAGGGCCCTTGAACACTGAAGCTTTCTTT. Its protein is CASRDPGPLNTEAFF.

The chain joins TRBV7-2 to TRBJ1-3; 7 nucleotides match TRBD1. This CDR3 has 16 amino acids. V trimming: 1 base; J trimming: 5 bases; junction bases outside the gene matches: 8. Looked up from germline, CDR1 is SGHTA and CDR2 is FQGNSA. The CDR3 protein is CASSLGLTGVRNTIYF. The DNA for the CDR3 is TGTGCCAGCAGCTTAGGACTAACAGGGGTGAGAAACACCATATATTTT.

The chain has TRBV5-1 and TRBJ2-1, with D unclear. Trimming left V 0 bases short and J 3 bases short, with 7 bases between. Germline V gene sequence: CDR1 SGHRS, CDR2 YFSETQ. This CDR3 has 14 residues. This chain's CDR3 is CASSLETSYNEQFF. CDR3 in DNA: TGCGCCAGCAGCTTGGAGACCAGCTACAATGAGCAGTTCTTC.

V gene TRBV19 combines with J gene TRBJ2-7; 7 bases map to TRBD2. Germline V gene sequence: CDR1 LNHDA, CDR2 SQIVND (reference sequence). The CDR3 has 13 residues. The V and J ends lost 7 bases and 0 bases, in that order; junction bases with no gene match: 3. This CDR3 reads CASTSGFSYEQYF. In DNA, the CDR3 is TGTGCCAGTACTAGCGGCTTCTCCTACGAGCAGTACTTC.

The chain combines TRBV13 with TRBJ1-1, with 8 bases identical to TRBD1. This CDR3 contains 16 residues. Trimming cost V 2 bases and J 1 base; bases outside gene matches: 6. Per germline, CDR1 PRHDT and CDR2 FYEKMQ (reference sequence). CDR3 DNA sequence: TGTGCCAGCAGCTTAAGCCCCGGGACAGGGAACACTGAAGCTTTCTTT. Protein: CASSLSPGTGNTEAFF.

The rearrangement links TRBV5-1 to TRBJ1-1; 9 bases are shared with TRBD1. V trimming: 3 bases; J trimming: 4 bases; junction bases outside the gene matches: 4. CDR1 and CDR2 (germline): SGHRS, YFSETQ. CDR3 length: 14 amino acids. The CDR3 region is CASSWRQGGTEAFF. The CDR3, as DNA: TGCGCCAGCAGCTGGAGACAGGGGGGCACTGAAGCTTTCTTT.